These T cell receptor beta chains were read from a single sample in a study of CD8+CD57+ T cells in acquired aplastic anemia. MiXCR, applied by TCRdb to the reads, yields one record per CDR3 protein. Of some 140,000 distinct CDR3 sequences in the sample, 40% to 45% are singletons; the top ten hold 7.5% to 9.5%. Input material: sorted CD4+, CD8+, or CD8+CD57+ T cells (not recorded which) from PBMCs. Source of these receptors: a human donor in good health, serving as a control. CDR3s include the opening cysteine and the closing phenylalanine or tryptophan.

V gene	CDR3 length	J gene	CDR3 protein
TRBV7-2	14	TRBJ2-5	CASSSQGIWETQYF
TRBV19	13	TRBJ1-2	CASTDRGEGGYTF
TRBV5-8	13	TRBJ2-5	CASSLVSEETQYF
TRBV20-1	17	TRBJ2-6	CSASRDRGPSGANVLTF
TRBV30	11	TRBJ1-2	CAWSVGAGYTF
TRBV5-6	14	TRBJ2-7	CASSLYGAQYEQYF
TRBV29-1	14	TRBJ2-3	CSAVLSGYTDTQYF
TRBV6-5	14	TRBJ1-3	CASSYSTGQNTIYF
TRBV24-1	14	TRBJ1-3	CGPGRLCSGNTIYF
TRBV11-2	15	TRBJ2-5	CASSLGRGGRETQYF
TRBV20-1	11	TRBJ2-1	CSASGPTEQFF
TRBV5-1	14	TRBJ2-1	CASSSSGSYNEQFF
TRBV18	13	TRBJ2-1	CASSPGPENEQFF
TRBV20-1	15	TRBJ2-4	CSARPRNIAKNIQYF
TRBV5-5	12	TRBJ1-1	CASSSQPQAAFF
TRBV11-3	14	TRBJ2-7	CASSRGAGQDEQYF